Shown below are 17 T cell receptor beta chains from a single sample sequenced in a study of shared clonotypes between healthy human individuals. Clones were sequenced by immunoSEQ multiplex PCR, and TCRdb holds only the in-frame ones, with some missing. This table has around 2.1 million clones, about 94% appearing once. Sequencing used naive CD4+ T cells sorted from blood. Subset described: CD45RA+ positively selected. These receptors all stem from a man aged 18 to 29 in good health.

In its sample, this clone was seen once. The rearrangement uses TRBV11-3 and TRBJ1-1; D gene ambiguous. The CDR3 contains 14 residues. Trimming took off 0 bases at V and 4 bases at J, with 9 bases between the two ends. Germline CDR1 and CDR2: SGHNT and YENEEA. The CDR3 region is CASSLDPGSTEAFF. The CDR3 nucleotides are TGTGCCAGCAGCTTAGATCCGGGTAGCACTGAAGCTTTCTTT.

The CDR3 DNA reads TGCGCCAGCAGCCAAGATACAGGGGGCAACACTGAAGCTTTCTTT. Its translation is CASSQDTGGNTEAFF. J is TRBJ1-1 and V is TRBV4-1, with TRBD1 matching over 9 bases. Germline V gene lookup returns CDR1 MGHRA and CDR2 YSYEKL. The CDR3 covers 15 residues. The V and J ends lost 0 bases and 2 bases, in that order; junction bases with no gene match: 1.

The rearrangement uses TRBV19 and TRBJ1-1; D might be TRBD1 (6 bases). Trimming took 0 bases from V and 7 from J, leaving 18 bases between them. Germline lookup yields CDR1 LNHDA and CDR2 SQIVND (reference sequence). This CDR3 region has 16 residues. As DNA, the CDR3 is TGTGCCAGTAGTATAGATATCCTGGGGGCAGGTGGTGAAGCTTTCTTT. Translation: CASSIDILGAGGEAFF.

The chain has TRBV5-1 and TRBJ2-1, with no clear D. The CDR3 runs to 14 residues. Germline CDR1 and CDR2: SGHRS and YFSETQ. The ends were cut back, 3 bases at V and 3 bases at J, with 10 bases in the middle. CDR3 nucleotide sequence: TGCGCCAGCAGCTCAGATGTATACTACAATGAGCAGTTCTTC. This encodes CASSSDVYYNEQFF.

The J gene is TRBJ2-2, the V gene TRBV19; D possibly corresponds to TRBD2 (6 bases). Trimming removed 7 bases at V and 5 bases at J, with 11 bases between. The CDR3 spans 13 residues. In germline, CDR1 is LNHDA, CDR2 SQIVND (reference sequence). The CDR3 loop is CASKNGGTGELFF. The CDR3 DNA reads as TGTGCCAGTAAAAACGGAGGGACCGGGGAGCTGTTTTTT.

The chain is built from TRBV30 and TRBJ2-3, with D possibly being TRBD1 (6 bases). This CDR3 spans 13 amino acids. The germline V gene encodes CDR1 GTSNPN and CDR2 SVGIG (reference sequence). V was clipped by 2 bases and J by 4 bases, with 10 bases between them. The CDR3 region is CAWSHNRADTQYF. For the CDR3, the DNA is TGTGCCTGGAGTCATAACAGGGCAGATACGCAGTATTTT. Complete variable domain (other parts from reference TRBV30 and TRBJ2-3): SQTIHQWPATLVQPVGSPLSLECTVEGTSNPNLYWYRQAAGRGLQLLFYSVGIGQISSEVPQNLSASRPQDRQFILSSKKLLLSDSGFYLCAWSHNRADTQYFGPGTRLTVL.

V is TRBV6-6 and J is TRBJ1-1; unclear D gene. This CDR3 has 15 residues. Germline loops: CDR1 MNHNY, CDR2 SVGAGI (reference sequence). V was pared by 0 bases and J by 7 bases, with 15 bases between. The CDR3 coding sequence is TGTGCCAGCAGTTACTCGTCCGTACTGGGTGGTGAAGCTTTCTTT. It is translated as CASSYSSVLGGEAFF.

The chain couples TRBV5-6 to TRBJ1-5, with D tentatively TRBD1 (5 bases). The CDR3 covers 16 residues. The V end was cut by 0 bases, the J end by 4 bases, with 14 bases between. Germline lookup yields CDR1 SGHDT and CDR2 YYEEEE. The CDR3 protein is CASSLATGLLNQPQHF. The CDR3 DNA reads TGTGCCAGCAGCTTGGCTACGGGACTCCTTAATCAGCCCCAGCATTTT.

A few counts support this clone. The V call is TRBV18, the J call TRBJ1-5; D is perhaps TRBD1 (6 bases). CDR3 size: 14 residues. CDR1 and CDR2 (germline): KGHSH, LQKENI. Trimming left V 6 bases short and J 1 base short, with 10 bases between. This CDR3 is CASSAGASNQPQHF. The CDR3 coding sequence is TGTGCCAGCTCTGCGGGGGCGAGCAATCAGCCCCAGCATTTT.

The rearrangement uses TRBV18 and TRBJ2-1; possibly TRBD1 or TRBD2 for D (7 bases each). Trimming left V 5 bases short and J 6 bases short, with 20 bases between. The CDR3 runs 16 residues. Germline CDR1 reads KGHSH; CDR2 reads LQKENI. Written as DNA, the CDR3 is TGTGCCAGCTCATCTGGCGCAGGGGGAGGGTCCAATGAGCAGTTCTTC. Its protein is CASSSGAGGGSNEQFF.

This clone was picked up one time. This chain links TRBV7-2 with TRBJ1-3, with TRBD1 matching over 9 bases. V was pared by 5 bases and J by 3 bases, with 5 bases of the junction left unmatched. There are 15 residues in the CDR3. Germline CDR1 and CDR2: SGHTA and FQGNSA. This CDR3 reads CASSQQGAIGNTIYF. CDR3 bases: TGTGCCAGCAGCCAACAGGGGGCTATTGGAAACACCATATATTTT.

This rearrangement joins TRBV18 to TRBJ2-2; D perhaps matches TRBD1 (6 bases). CDR1 KGHSH and CDR2 LQKENI come from the germline V gene. V was trimmed by 3 bases and J by 1 base, leaving 9 bases between them. This CDR3 has 15 residues. CDR3 residues: CASSPGQMNTGELFF. The CDR3 nucleotides read TGTGCCAGCTCACCCGGACAGATGAACACCGGGGAGCTGTTTTTT.

This sequence joins TRBV2 and TRBJ2-3; 7 bases agree with TRBD2. CDR3 size: 16 residues. V trimming: 4 bases; J trimming: 0 bases; junction bases outside the gene matches: 7. Germline CDR1 and CDR2: SNHLY and FYNNEI. CDR3 sequence reads: CASSVWGGSSTDTQYF. CDR3 coding DNA: TGTGCCAGCAGTGTTTGGGGGGGATCTAGCACAGATACGCAGTATTTT.

CDR3 nucleotide sequence: TGTGCCAGCAGTTATGGCCCCCCGGTTGGGGATTCACCCCTCCACTTT. The encoded protein is CASSYGPPVGDSPLHF. The chain uses TRBV6-5 and TRBJ1-6, with D unclear. V lost 3 bases and J lost 8, with 17 bases in between. The CDR3 runs 16 residues. CDR1 is MNHEY, CDR2 SVGAGI, per germline.

This clone was counted a single time. V is TRBV5-4 and J is TRBJ1-3; 7 nucleotides line up with TRBD1. Looked up from germline, CDR1 is SGHNT and CDR2 is YYREEE (reference sequence). The CDR3 contains 16 residues. Germline trimming cut 3 bases from V and 3 bases from J; bases unmatched to any gene: 9. The CDR3 DNA reads TGTGCCAGCAGCTCTTCCCGGGACAGTATTGGAAACACCATATATTTT. Translation: CASSSSRDSIGNTIYF.

The genes are TRBV6-1 and TRBJ1-6; D unclear. This CDR3 spans 15 amino acids. In germline, CDR1 is MNHNS, CDR2 SASEGT. V was clipped by 3 bases and J by 2 bases, with 8 bases between them. This CDR3 is CASSDGVTYNSPLHF. The CDR3 region has the DNA TGTGCCAGCAGTGACGGGGTGACCTATAATTCACCCCTCCACTTT.

The chain employs TRBV6-1 and TRBJ1-5; D unresolved. This CDR3 comprises 16 residues. The germline CDR1 and CDR2 sequences are MNHNS and SASEGT. The V end lost 4 bases, the J end lost 2 bases, and 15 bases lay between the germline ends. CDR3 sequence: CASSASKGKGNQPQHF. In DNA, the CDR3 is TGTGCCAGCAGTGCGTCTAAGGGAAAGGGCAATCAGCCCCAGCATTTT.